This T cell receptor beta chain was profiled in a study of neurological immune-mediated disorders. Study summary: Relapsing-remitting disease was seen in about 90% of the roughly 35 multiple sclerosis patients, and secondary progressive disease was seen in 3. Study-wide results and caveats: None of the CDR3 amino acid sequences of expanded clones were shared across subjects, and this suggested private repertoires in all groups. Grouping of repertoires by phylogeny put those of 18 of 34 multiple sclerosis patients into a single related-CDR3 cluster, a possible signature.

One entry per CDR3 protein, called by TCRdb with MiXCR from the 5' RACE reads. This sample has about 82,000 distinct CDR3 sequences; just over 2.5% occur once, and the top ten carry more than 0.95%. This clonotype was picked up many times. Its antigen is undetermined. The unsorted libraries originated from 2 million PBMCs that had been stored at -80 C. The germline gives CDR1 MNHEY, CDR2 SMNVEV (reference sequence). The CDR3 contains 15 residues. V lost 1 base, J lost 5 bases, and 12 bases lay in between. Sequencing was carried out using PBMCs. The chain combines TRBV27 with TRBJ2-1; D ambiguous. The clonotype originates from a woman in her 30s with multiple sclerosis. The CDR3 sequence: CASSLWSLRHNEQFF. In DNA form, the CDR3 reads TGTGCCAGCAGTTTATGGTCCCTCCGACACAATGAGCAGTTCTTC.